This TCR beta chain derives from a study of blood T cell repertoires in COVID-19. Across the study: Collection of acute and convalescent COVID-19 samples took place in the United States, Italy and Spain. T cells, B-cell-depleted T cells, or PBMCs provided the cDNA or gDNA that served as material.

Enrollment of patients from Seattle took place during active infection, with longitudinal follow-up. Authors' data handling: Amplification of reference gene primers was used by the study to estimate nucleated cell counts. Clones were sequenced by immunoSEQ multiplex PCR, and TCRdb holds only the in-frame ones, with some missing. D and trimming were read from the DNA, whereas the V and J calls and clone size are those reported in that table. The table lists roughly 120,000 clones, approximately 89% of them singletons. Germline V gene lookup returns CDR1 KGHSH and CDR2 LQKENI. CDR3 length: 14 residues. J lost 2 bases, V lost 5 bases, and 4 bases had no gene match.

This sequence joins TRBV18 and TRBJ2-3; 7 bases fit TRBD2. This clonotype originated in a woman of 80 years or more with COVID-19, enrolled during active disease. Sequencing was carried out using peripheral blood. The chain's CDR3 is CASSSGGLTDTQYF. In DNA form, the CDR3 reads TGTGCCAGCTCATCGGGAGGACTCACAGATACGCAGTATTTT.